This T cell receptor beta chain comes out of a study of control samples from healthy donors and cancer patients. This CDR3 contains 14 residues. Germline loops: CDR1 MNHEY, CDR2 SVGEGT. Between the trimmed V and J ends, which lost 1 base and 1 base, there was a span of 5 bases. Measured with immunoSEQ multiplex PCR; TCRdb has only the in-frame clones, and not every one. Of 150,000 to 200,000 clones listed, around 87% were seen once; the top ten hold 1.4%. The receptor was derived from a woman aged 45-60 years in good health. Sequenced input: blood. The V and J genes are TRBV6-2 or TRBV6-3 and TRBJ1-5, with D maybe TRBD1 (5 bases). CDR3 loop: CASSYWGSNQPQHF. The CDR3 bases are TGTGCCAGCAGTTACTGGGGGAGCAATCAGCCCCAGCATTTT.